This TCR beta chain appears in the sequencing data of a study of T-cell reconstitution after alpha-beta-depleted transplantation in children. Preparation of the TCRbeta library involved a method that used unique molecular identifiers. TCRdb itself ran the PCR reads through MiXCR, one entry per CDR3 protein. The sample gives 450,000 to 700,000 distinct CDR3 sequences, over 20% of which show up once; around a third is in the top ten. With regard to this clonotype: Its antigen is unidentified.

CDR3 length equals 13 residues. Germline CDR1 GTSNPN, CDR2 SVGIG (reference sequence). Unmatched junction bases numbered 1, after V lost 0 bases and J lost 6 bases. Overall study findings and caveats: Some patients' high day-60 TCRbeta diversity was traced to surviving recipient T cells and thymic progenitors. Reportedly, only several hundred clones from non-depleted graft cells drove alpha-beta T-cell counts at about two months. One year after transplant, T-cell counts and diversity came mostly from newly produced T cells.

The chain has TRBV30 and TRBJ1-4; TRBD1 aligns across 7 bases. The specimen comprised PBMCs, sampled before TCRalphabeta/CD19-depleted stem cell transplant. The TCR comes from a boy in the first two years of life with Wiskott-Aldrich syndrome, due to receive a stem cell transplant. In DNA, the CDR3 is TGTGCCTGGAGTGTACAGGGGCATGAAAAACTGTTTTTT. It is translated as CAWSVQGHEKLFF.